These 26 T cell receptor beta chains were sequenced from one sample in a study of CD8 T cells in ankylosing spondylitis. Whole-study results and caveats: Ankylosing spondylitis blood seemed to carry a telltale TCR beta motif made of under ten highly homologous variants.

The antigens for these receptors are not known. TCRdb reprocessed the 5' RACE reads with MiXCR, giving one entry per CDR3 protein. Among more than 650,000 distinct CDR3 sequences listed, approximately 10% were seen once. The sample consisted of blood, either unsorted or a sorted T cell fraction (not recorded which). These receptors originate from a male donor with ankylosing spondylitis.

This clonotype was seen a few times. The rearrangement links TRBV24-1 to TRBJ2-7; 9 nucleotides align to TRBD1. This CDR3 has 16 amino acids. The germline V gene encodes CDR1 KGHDR and CDR2 SFDVKD. Trimming took 8 bases from V and 4 from J; bases not matched to a gene: 14. The CDR3 nucleotides are TGTGCCACCAACGATGACTGGGACAGGGTTGATTACGAGCAGTACTTC. This encodes CATNDDWDRVDYEQYF.

The sample holds a few counts of this clonotype. This chain uses TRBV7-2 with TRBJ2-3, with 12 positions matching TRBD2. The germline V gene encodes CDR1 SGHTA and CDR2 FQGNSA. CDR3 size: 15 residues. The junction had 6 bases not matched to a gene; V was cut back by 2 bases and J by 9 bases. The DNA for the CDR3 is TGTGCCAGCAGCTTACTAGCGGGGGGGCCAGGGACGCAGTATTTT. This gives the protein CASSLLAGGPGTQYF.

The gene calls are TRBV5-5 and TRBJ2-3; perhaps TRBD2 as D (5 bases). Trimming removed 3 bases from V and 5 bases from J, with 10 bases in between. Per the germline V gene, CDR1 is SGHKS and CDR2 is YYEKEE (reference sequence). This CDR3 comprises 13 residues. The chain's CDR3 is CASSWRLRDTQYF. Written as DNA, the CDR3 is TGTGCCAGCAGCTGGAGGTTAAGAGATACGCAGTATTTT.

This clonotype showed up just a few times. The chain couples TRBV29-1 to TRBJ1-1, with D possibly TRBD1 on 5 matching bases. V was cut by 4 bases and J by 5 bases, with 17 bases left in between. The CDR3 consists of 14 residues. In germline, CDR1 is SQVTM, CDR2 ANQGSEA. The CDR3, as DNA: TGCAGCGTTGCCGAATGGCAGGGCAGTACTGAAGCTTTCTTT. It is translated as CSVAEWQGSTEAFF. Filled out from reference TRBV29-1 and TRBJ1-1, the complete variable domain reads SAVISQKPSRDICQRGTSLTIQCQVDSQVTMMFWYRQQPGQSLTLIATANQGSEATYESGFVIDKFPISRPNLTFSTLTVSNMSPEDSSIYLCSVAEWQGSTEAFFGQGTRLTVV.

The chain uses TRBV4-2 and TRBJ2-1; possible D gene TRBD1, 6 bases. Germline V gives CDR1 LGHNA, CDR2 YNFKEQ. The CDR3 is 17 amino acids. V lost 0 bases and J 7 bases, leaving 19 bases between the germline ends. In DNA, the CDR3 is TGTGCCAGCAGCCAAGATATCGCCAGGGGCCTTACGAATGAGCAGTTCTTC. Translating gives CASSQDIARGLTNEQFF.

V is TRBV6-5 and J is TRBJ1-3; D remains unclear. V was trimmed by 0 bases and J by 3 bases, leaving 9 bases between them. The CDR3 contains 15 residues. The germline gives CDR1 MNHEY, CDR2 SVGAGI. The CDR3 region has the DNA TGTGCCAGCAGTTACTCGGGAGGGTTTGGAAACACCATATATTTT. As protein: CASSYSGGFGNTIYF.

This clonotype has a handful of counts. This chain joins TRBV20-1 and TRBJ1-1, with 7 bases fitting TRBD1. CDR1 DFQATT and CDR2 SNEGSKA come from the germline V gene (reference sequence). V shed 6 bases and J 11 bases; nucleotides not matched to a gene: 12. This CDR3 has 12 residues. In DNA form, the CDR3 reads TGCAGTGCCAGGGGGGGCGATGGAGGGGCTTTCTTT. Its protein is CSARGGDGGAFF.

V usage is TRBV21-1 and J usage is TRBJ2-2; the D call in the table, TRBD1, was not verified against the DNA. TRBV21-1 is deemed a pseudogene. This CDR3 is 12 amino acids long. CDR3 coding DNA: TGTGCCAGCCGGGGCGCGCACGGGGAGCTGTTTTTT. Protein product: CASRGAHGELFF.

The chain is built from TRBV7-2 and TRBJ2-3; 9 bases fit TRBD1. The V gene end was trimmed by 5 bases and the J gene end by 4 bases; junction bases not matched to a gene: 13. The CDR3 contains 17 residues. Germline assignment: CDR1 SGHTA and CDR2 FQGNSA. In nucleotides, the CDR3 is TGTGCCAGCAGCGCCCGACCCACGGGACAGGGCTCAGATACGCAGTATTTT. Encoded protein: CASSARPTGQGSDTQYF.

This clonotype has only a few counts. The J gene is TRBJ1-1, the V gene TRBV18; possibly TRBD1 for D (6 bases). Germline CDR1 and CDR2: KGHSH and LQKENI. The CDR3 is 14 amino acids. V was cut by 1 base and J by 5 bases, with 11 bases left in between. This chain's CDR3 is CASSPQGVRTEAFF. The DNA of the CDR3 is TGTGCCAGCTCACCACAGGGGGTACGGACTGAAGCTTTCTTT. The variable domain in full, with the rest retrieved from reference TRBV18 and TRBJ1-1, is NAGVMQNPRHLVRRRGQEARLRCSPMKGHSHVYWYRQLPEEGLKFMVYLQKENIIDESGMPKERFSAEFPKEGPSILRIQQVVRGDSAAYFCASSPQGVRTEAFFGQGTRLTVV.

This clonotype showed up many times. CDR3 sequence reads: CSATSGREYEQYF. CDR3 nucleotide sequence: TGCAGCGCGACTAGCGGGAGGGAGTACGAGCAGTACTTC. The genes are TRBV29-1 and TRBJ2-7; 14 bases map to TRBD2. The CDR3 loop spans 13 amino acids. Germline V CDR1 and CDR2: SQVTM, ANQGSEA. The junction had 3 bases not matched to a gene; V was cut back by 7 bases and J by 4 bases.

This chain joins TRBV4-3 and TRBJ2-7, with D possibly matching TRBD2 (7 bases). CDR3 size: 16 residues. Germline V lookup: CDR1 LGHNA, CDR2 YSLEER. The germline V and J ends were trimmed by 4 bases and 3 bases, with 19 bases remaining between them. CDR3 DNA sequence: TGCGCCAGCAGCCCTTCGTCGGGGGGCGCTTTCTACGAGCAGTACTTC. It yields the protein CASSPSSGGAFYEQYF.

This clonotype was observed a handful of times. CDR3 sequence: CASSYPTGGEQYF. The CDR3 DNA reads as TGTGCCAGCAGTTACCCTACAGGGGGCGAGCAGTACTTC. The chain carries TRBV6-2 or TRBV6-3 and TRBJ2-7; 8 bases map to TRBD1. V shed 2 bases, J shed 6 bases, and the junction held 3 bases outside the gene matches. This CDR3 contains 13 residues. Looked up from germline, CDR1 is MNHEY and CDR2 is SVGEGT.

The chain combines TRBV7-2 with TRBJ2-7; 12 nucleotides align to TRBD2. V lost 5 bases, J lost 6 bases, and 11 bases stayed unmatched. The CDR3 loop spans 16 amino acids. CDR1 is SGHTA, CDR2 FQGNSA, per germline. The CDR3 reads CASSRRTSGIQGEQYF. As DNA, the CDR3 is TGTGCCAGCAGCCGGCGGACTAGCGGGATTCAGGGCGAGCAGTACTTC.

In this sample, this clonotype turned up a few times. This chain uses TRBV5-1 with TRBJ2-3; weak D call: TRBD2 (6 bases). Germline V gene lookup returns CDR1 SGHRS and CDR2 YFSETQ. The CDR3 length is 15 residues. V shed 4 bases and J shed 2 bases, with 14 bases lying between them. As DNA, the CDR3 is TGCGCCAGCAGCGTGTCGGGAGAACTCACAGATACGCAGTATTTT. This codes for CASSVSGELTDTQYF. Complete variable domain (other parts from reference TRBV5-1 and TRBJ2-3): KAGVTQTPRYLIKTRGQQVTLSCSPISGHRSVSWYQQTPGQGLQFLFEYFSETQRNKGNFPGRFSGRQFSNSRSEMNVSTLELGDSALYLCASSVSGELTDTQYFGPGTRLTVL.

J is TRBJ1-2 and V is TRBV15; D call uncertain. Trimming pared 0 bases from V and 2 bases from J, leaving 16 bases between. The CDR3 loop spans 17 amino acids. The germline V gene has CDR1 LNHNV and CDR2 YYDKDF (reference sequence). CDR3 region: CATSRDQVSATNYGYTF. DNA of the CDR3: TGTGCCACCAGCAGAGATCAGGTTTCAGCAACCAACTATGGCTACACCTTC.

This clonotype was observed a few times. The CDR3 loop reads CASSLDSGGNEQFF. CDR3 nucleotide sequence: TGTGCCAGCAGCTTAGATAGCGGGGGCAATGAGCAGTTCTTC. This sequence joins TRBV7-2 and TRBJ2-1; 9 positions agree with TRBD2. V was clipped by 1 base and J by 6 bases; unmatched bases: 1. In germline, CDR1 is SGHTA, CDR2 FQGNSA. This CDR3 has 14 residues.

This clonotype came up a few times. The rearrangement links TRBV7-2 to TRBJ2-2; the D gene is possibly TRBD1 (6 bases). V lost 5 bases, J lost 8 bases, and 12 bases lay in between. The length of the CDR3 is 13 residues. Germline V gene sequence: CDR1 SGHTA, CDR2 FQGNSA. CDR3 DNA sequence: TGTGCCAGCAGCGGAGACAGGAGAGGGGAGCTGTTTTTT. Protein sequence: CASSGDRRGELFF.

This clonotype has at least ten counts. This rearrangement joins TRBV5-1 to TRBJ2-7, with 12 bases fitting TRBD2. With 2 bases clipped from V and 4 bases from J, the junction kept 7 bases outside the gene matches. CDR1 is SGHRS, CDR2 YFSETQ, per germline. The CDR3 sequence is 16 residues long. The CDR3 DNA follows: TGCGCCAGCAGCTTACGACTAGCGGGGGATTTTTACGAGCAGTACTTC. Translation gives CASSLRLAGDFYEQYF.

This clonotype appeared many times. V usage is TRBV20-1 and J usage is TRBJ2-5; the match to TRBD2 covers 12 bases. The germline V gene has CDR1 DFQATT and CDR2 SNEGSKA (reference sequence). V was pared by 3 bases and J by 4 bases, with 3 bases of the junction left unmatched. The CDR3 length is 14 residues. CDR3 nucleotide sequence: TGCAGTGCTAGTCTACTAGCGGGAGGAGAGACCCAGTACTTC. Protein sequence: CSASLLAGGETQYF.

The chain combines TRBV5-5 with TRBJ1-5; D gene ambiguous. Trimming shortened V by 5 bases and J by 0 bases, and 12 bases separated the two germline ends. The germline V gene encodes CDR1 SGHKS and CDR2 YYEKEE (reference sequence). This CDR3 region has 15 residues. The CDR3 DNA sequence: TGTGCCAGCAGTGCGGACGTTAATAGCAATCAGCCCCAGCATTTT. Protein product: CASSADVNSNQPQHF.

This clonotype was seen a handful of times. The chain is built from TRBV20-1 and TRBJ2-7; D remains unclear. This CDR3 spans 13 amino acids. V was trimmed by 0 bases and J by 2 bases, leaving 8 bases between them. Germline V lookup: CDR1 DFQATT, CDR2 SNEGSKA (reference sequence). This CDR3 is CSARDYGTYEQYF. The CDR3 DNA is TGCAGTGCTAGAGATTACGGAACCTACGAGCAGTACTTC.

The table lists this clonotype with a few counts. The genes are TRBV7-9 and TRBJ2-7; possibly TRBD1 for D (6 bases). Trimming cost V 3 bases and J 5 bases, with 14 bases left between them. The CDR3 loop spans 14 amino acids. Germline loops: CDR1 SEHNR, CDR2 FQNEAQ (reference sequence). The CDR3 DNA follows: TGTGCCAGCAGCTTTTTAGGGGGTGGCCACGAGCAGTACTTC. Translation gives CASSFLGGGHEQYF.

This clonotype turned up a few times. This chain connects TRBV4-3 to TRBJ2-1; no clear D. Trimming cost V 0 bases and J 9 bases, with 9 bases left between them. CDR3 length equals 13 residues. CDR1 is LGHNA and CDR2 is YSLEER in the germline V gene. The CDR3, as DNA: TGCGCCAGCAGCCAAGACGTGGCAGGTGAGCAGTTCTTC. Residues: CASSQDVAGEQFF.

A single count supports this clonotype. This chain uses TRBV4-1 with TRBJ1-5; unclear D gene. The germline V and J ends were trimmed by 0 bases and 5 bases, with 11 bases remaining between them. The CDR3 contains 15 residues. The germline V gene has CDR1 MGHRA and CDR2 YSYEKL. The CDR3 region is CASSQDPLKHQPQHF. The CDR3 DNA sequence: TGCGCCAGCAGCCAAGACCCTCTGAAGCATCAGCCCCAGCATTTT.

This clonotype has a handful of counts. V and J are TRBV5-4 and TRBJ2-7; 7 nucleotides agree with TRBD1. J gave up 4 bases and V 3 bases, and 7 bases lay outside the gene matches. The length of the CDR3 is 14 residues. Germline V lookup: CDR1 SGHNT, CDR2 YYREEE (reference sequence). CDR3 DNA sequence: TGTGCCAGCAGCTCACAGGGGAAGGGGTACGAGCAGTACTTC. This encodes CASSSQGKGYEQYF.